Below, one T cell receptor beta chain is given with its context. Its antigen remains unknown. There are 16 residues in the CDR3. Deletions cut 0 bases from V and 0 bases from J, with 10 bases between. CDR1 and CDR2 from the germline V gene are MNHEY and SVGAGI. This record belongs to a study of PD-1 blockade in classical Hodgkin lymphoma. Overall study findings and caveats: A reduction in baseline TCR diversity was reportedly seen in newly diagnosed patients relative to healthy donors. Repertoire differences have undefined causes, possibly disease activity or prior therapy.

Clones were read by immunoSEQ multiplex PCR, and TCRdb kept only the in-frame ones, dropping some. The repertoire holds some 70,000 clones, with nearly 95% as singletons. The sample's time point: newly diagnosed, previously untreated cHL patient sample. Comparison PBMCs came from previously untreated, newly diagnosed classical Hodgkin lymphoma patients. Specimen: peripheral blood mononuclear cells (PBMCs). The sequence came from a human donor with classical Hodgkin lymphoma. The gene calls are TRBV6-5 and TRBJ2-3; D remains unclear. Written as DNA, the CDR3 is TGTGCCAGCAGTTACTCAATCGGCTTGAGCACAGATACGCAGTATTTT. Translating gives CASSYSIGLSTDTQYF.